This T cell receptor (beta chain) was captured in a study of shared clonotypes between healthy human individuals (TCRdb year 2020). Background on the whole study: The cohort included three men and a couple of women between 18 and 49 years of age. Per donor, three plates each were used for CD4 naive and CD4 memory, two for CD8 naive, and one for CD8 memory. To estimate repertoire size and how much clonotype sharing occurs between individuals, the study deeply sequenced the blood TCR repertoires of about 5 healthy adults. Libraries were prepared and TCR repertoires were sequenced by different laboratories using diverse techniques, in order to increase sequencing depth and limit assay-specific biases. Each donor's leukapheresis produced roughly between roughly 0.9 and 8.9 billion PBMCs.

CDR1 and CDR2, per the germline V gene, are MDHEN and SYDVKM. Here V drops 5 bases and J drops 8 bases, and the junction holds 18 bases not matched to any gene. The CDR3 covers 16 residues, taking in both the cysteine and the phenylalanine. Only the CDR3 portion is preserved as DNA: 48 bases, with reading frame beginning at the first base. Points on this clone: Its antigen target is currently unknown. No much larger clone exists at a distance of one base, and base qualities are not known.

Study-level results and caveats: Naive subsets generally had larger estimated clonotype richness than memory subsets did. Sampling was limited to blood, and TCR repertoires in tissue likely differ from TCR repertoires in blood. Across a handful of donors, about 5% of naive CD4, 3% to 3.5% of naive CD8, approximately 2.5% of memory CD4, and 0.4% of memory CD8 clonotypes were shared. Based on pairwise subsampling, the degree of clonotype sharing among donors was expected to be affected by sequencing depth. Incomplete sequencing was indicated by rarefaction of sorted-subset datasets, despite the large sequencing depth. Higher generation probabilities were observed for clonotypes shared by all four sorted-subset donors than for non-shared clonotypes. Because the study included only a small number of donors, the genetic and exposure-history diversity represented was limited.

Using the deep immunoSEQ assay, TCR CDR3 regions were amplified from genomic DNA by multiplex PCR. Genomic DNA extracted from each cell subset was distributed evenly over all wells of several immunoSEQ 96-well plates, and each plate served as one replicate. Each replicate PCR for sorted subsets received about 180 ng genomic DNA, equal to around 32,000 T cell genomes. Purified libraries were quantified with a Qubit 3.0 fluorometer, sized on a Bioanalyzer 2100, and re-quantified with the KAPA Library Quantification kit. Each immunoSEQ 96-well plate was sequenced on its own single-read 150-cycle Illumina NextSeq 550 flow cell. As for the original processing: Because the immunoSEQ output included only junctional sequences and no quality scores, the filtering could not be the same as the filtering used for full-length reads. Sequences were annotated with PyIR, a Python wrapper for IgBLAST v1.9, and V/J genes and CDR3 were assigned using IMGT germline references. Reads were removed for weak V/J assignments (E-value above 1e-6), missing CDR3, stop codons, out-of-frame junctions, or ambiguous translated residues. A V3J clonotype was defined by an identical inferred V gene, J gene, and CDR3 amino acid sequence. Percentage overlap between repertoires was calculated by dividing the number of shared unique clonotypes by the size of the smaller repertoire. RTK rarefaction, the Chao1 estimator, and Recon v2.1 estimates of unobserved clonotypes were used to assess repertoire richness. OLGA was used to compute generation probabilities for all TCRbeta clonotypes that the gDNA method yielded from a few donors. The table was pulled from immuneACCESS by TCRdb, which kept in-frame rearrangements only. Such tables lose some clones; where checked, under half of the loss comes from unresolved V genes, and the rest has no known cause. V and J calls and clone size come straight from that table; D and trimming were deduced from the DNA. The sample includes about 1.1 million clones, with more than 75% observed a single time. The ten most abundant clones make up roughly 0.61% of the sample.

The donors were healthy, HIV-negative adults who had no recently reported acute infections or vaccinations. Every donor was a Caucasian adult residing in Nashville, Tennessee, USA. CD4+ T cells were enriched by magnetic negative selection, after which naive cells were positively selected on CD45RA and the negative fraction was taken as the memory subset. After blood collection by leukapheresis, PBMCs were isolated using Ficoll-Histopaque density gradient centrifugation and then cryopreserved in the vapor phase of liquid nitrogen. Analytical flow cytometry was used to check the purity and quantity of each magnetically sorted T cell population. From each sorted fraction, genomic DNA was isolated and quantified by UV absorbance on a Nanodrop 2000c.

Sequencing was carried out using memory CD4+ T cells from PBMCs. What the cell subset or site label conveys for this sample: CD45RA-negative fraction. The chain links TRBV28 with TRBJ2-7; TRBD1 fits 7 bases in the junction. The receptor's source is a man in his late teens or twenties in good health. Some clones in this sample may be carry-over from other donors' samples. The CDR3 region has the sequence CASSGTGTALNLKQYF. In nucleotide form, the sequence is TGTGCCAGCAGTGGAACGGGGACAGCTCTCAACTTGAAGCAGTACTTC.